This TCR beta chain stems from a study of T cell responses to AZD1222 COVID-19 vaccine. Profiling relied on immunoSEQ multiplex PCR, and the TCRdb table lists in-frame clones only, not all of them. Among about 150,000 clones listed, roughly nine tenths were seen once. Pooled together were second doses at about 4 or about 12 weeks. General observations from the study: Two AZD1222 administrations were followed by greater Spike-specific TCR breadth and depth. At study baseline, merely over 5 AZD1222 recipients were seropositive.

In germline, CDR1 is SGHAT, CDR2 FQNNGV. Trimming removed 3 bases from V and 2 bases from J, with 12 bases in between. This CDR3 has 15 residues. Remarks on this clone: Its antigen is not known.

The chain links TRBV11-2 to TRBJ2-3; no definite D call. The receptor comes from an adult who received the AZD1222 COVID-19 vaccine. The sequencing here drew on peripheral blood, taken 28 days after the second AZD1222 dose. The CDR3 DNA reads TGTGCCAGCAGCTTCGCTCACAGTTCCACAGATACGCAGTATTTT. Translated: CASSFAHSSTDTQYF. The full variable domain, in which reference TRBV11-2 and TRBJ2-3 provide the parts outside the CDR3, is EAGVAQSPRYKIIEKRQSVAFWCNPISGHATLYWYQQILGQGPKLLIQFQNNGVVDDSQLPKDRFSAERLKGVDSTLKIQPAKLEDSAVYLCASSFAHSSTDTQYFGPGTRLTVL.